The sequence of this T cell receptor beta chain was determined in a study of T-cell memory formation after mild COVID-19. In TCRdb, the 5' RACE reads were re-called with MiXCR into one record per CDR3 protein. Among roughly 580,000 distinct CDR3 sequences listed, about a sixth were seen once. Germline V gene sequence: CDR1 LGHDT, CDR2 YNNKEL (reference sequence). V lost 1 base to trimming and J lost 5 bases; unmatched junction nucleotides: 16. This CDR3 is 18 amino acids long. The chain links TRBV3-1 to TRBJ1-2; 7 positions match TRBD1. The sequence was collected from an adult woman who had mild COVID-19 (a few samples of this study predate the infection). Cell type and time point are not known. Sequencing input: PBMCs or a T cell subset sorted from them (not recorded which). The CDR3 sequence: CASSQGRSARTGPYGYTF. In DNA, the CDR3 is TGTGCCAGCAGCCAAGGAAGGTCGGCCCGGACAGGACCGTATGGCTACACCTTC. Supplemented by reference TRBV3-1 and TRBJ1-2, the full variable domain reads DTAVSQTPKYLVTQMGNDKSIKCEQNLGHDTMYWYKQDSKKFLKIMFSYNNKELIINETVPNRFSPKSPDKAHLNLHINSLELGDSAVYFCASSQGRSARTGPYGYTFGSGTRLTVV.